Each of the 3 T cell receptor beta chains below was sequenced from the same sample in a study of blood T cell repertoires in COVID-19. The repertoire was sequenced with immunoSEQ multiplex PCR; TCRdb's copy has only in-frame clones and lacks some. Of 150,000 to 160,000 clones listed, about 86% were seen once; the top ten hold roughly 29%. Sequencing was carried out using peripheral blood. Receptors originate from a woman in her fifties or sixties with acute or convalescent COVID-19.

A few counts support this clone. This chain's CDR3 is CASSVREGASYGYTF. The CDR3 DNA reads TGTGCCAGCAGTGTTCGAGAGGGGGCCAGCTATGGCTACACCTTC. The chain employs TRBV25-1 and TRBJ1-2, with TRBD1 matching over 7 bases. The CDR3 covers 15 residues. J lost 4 bases, V lost 4 bases, and 9 bases had no gene match. Germline V lookup: CDR1 MGHDK, CDR2 SYGVNS.

The rearrangement uses TRBV5-4 and TRBJ1-6; 9 positions agree with TRBD1. This CDR3 is built from 12 residues. V lost 7 bases, J lost 9 bases, and 2 bases stayed unmatched. The germline gives CDR1 SGHNT, CDR2 YYREEE (reference sequence). CDR3 coding DNA: TGTGCCAGCGGGACAGGGAGTTCACCCCTCCACTTT. Its protein is CASGTGSSPLHF.

The V gene is TRBV12-3 or TRBV12-4, the J gene TRBJ1-3; 8 bases map to TRBD1. V lost 5 bases, J lost 13 bases, and 7 bases stayed unmatched. The CDR3 spans 12 residues. As DNA, the CDR3 is TGTGCCAGCAGTGGGACAGGAGCCCCGATATATTTT. The encoded protein is CASSGTGAPIYF.